This TCR beta chain was recorded in a study of T cells in Graves' hyperthyroidism and ophthalmopathy. Amplification of TCR beta CDR3 regions was performed using RNA transcripts as template. HTBI primers were employed in a first-round RT-PCR of the TCR CDR3. TCRdb processed the multiplex PCR reads anew with MiXCR; each CDR3 protein has one entry. The sample consists of around 300,000 distinct CDR3 sequences, 12% to 15% of them appearing once. Concerning this clonotype: It may be a read error: a sequence one base away is much more abundant.

Trimming pared 2 bases from V and 10 bases from J, leaving 27 bases between. The CDR3 sequence is 17 residues long. CDR1 is DFQATT, CDR2 SNEGSKA, per germline (reference sequence). This chain uses TRBV20-1 with TRBJ2-1; D unclear. The source of this sequence is a woman aged 40 to 49 with Graves' ophthalmopathy. The sample taken for sequencing was blood. CDR3 nucleotides: TGCAGTGCTAGAATTCGTACTCGCCCGTTTTCAAGCGAGGAGCAGTTCTTC. Protein: CSARIRTRPFSSEEQFF.